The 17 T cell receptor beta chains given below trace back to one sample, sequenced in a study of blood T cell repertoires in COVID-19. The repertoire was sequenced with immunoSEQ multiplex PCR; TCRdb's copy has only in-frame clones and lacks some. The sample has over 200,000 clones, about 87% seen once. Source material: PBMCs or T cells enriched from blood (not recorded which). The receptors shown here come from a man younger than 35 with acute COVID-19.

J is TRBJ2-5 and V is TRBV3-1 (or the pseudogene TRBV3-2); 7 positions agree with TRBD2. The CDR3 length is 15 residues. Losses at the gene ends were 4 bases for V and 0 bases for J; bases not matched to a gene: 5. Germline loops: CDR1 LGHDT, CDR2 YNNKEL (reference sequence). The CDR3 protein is CASSPSLANQETQYF. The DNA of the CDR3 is TGTGCCAGCAGCCCCTCACTAGCGAACCAAGAGACCCAGTACTTC.

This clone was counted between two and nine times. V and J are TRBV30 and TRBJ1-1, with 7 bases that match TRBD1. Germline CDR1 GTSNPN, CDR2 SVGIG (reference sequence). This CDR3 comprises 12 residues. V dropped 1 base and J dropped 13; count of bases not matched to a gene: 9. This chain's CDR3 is CAWSGQGEAYFF. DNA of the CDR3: TGTGCCTGGAGTGGACAGGGAGAGGCATATTTCTTT. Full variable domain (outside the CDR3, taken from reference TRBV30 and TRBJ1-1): SQTIHQWPATLVQPVGSPLSLECTVEGTSNPNLYWYRQAAGRGLQLLFYSVGIGQISSEVPQNLSASRPQDRQFILSSKKLLLSDSGFYLCAWSGQGEAYFFGQGTRLTVV.

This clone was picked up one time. In DNA form, the CDR3 reads TGTGCCACCAGCACCGGGACAGATCAAGAGACCCAGTACTTC. It codes for CATSTGTDQETQYF. This chain links TRBV15 with TRBJ2-5; 7 nucleotides align to TRBD1. Germline CDR1 and CDR2: LNHNV and YYDKDF (reference sequence). J was trimmed by 2 bases and V by 4 bases; bases with no gene match: 4. The CDR3 totals 14 residues.

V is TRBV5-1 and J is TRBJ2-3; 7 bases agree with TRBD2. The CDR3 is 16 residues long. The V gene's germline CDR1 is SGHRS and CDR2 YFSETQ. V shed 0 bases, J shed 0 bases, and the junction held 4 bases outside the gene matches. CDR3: CASSLGASGSTDTQYF. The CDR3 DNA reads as TGCGCCAGCAGCTTGGGAGCTAGCGGAAGCACAGATACGCAGTATTTT.

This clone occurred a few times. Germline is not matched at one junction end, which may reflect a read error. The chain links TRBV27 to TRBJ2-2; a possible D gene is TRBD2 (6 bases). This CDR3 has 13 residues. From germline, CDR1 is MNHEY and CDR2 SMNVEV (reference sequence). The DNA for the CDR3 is TGTGCCAGCAGTGGGGGGAACAGCGGGGAGCTGTTTTTT. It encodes CASSGGNSGELFF.

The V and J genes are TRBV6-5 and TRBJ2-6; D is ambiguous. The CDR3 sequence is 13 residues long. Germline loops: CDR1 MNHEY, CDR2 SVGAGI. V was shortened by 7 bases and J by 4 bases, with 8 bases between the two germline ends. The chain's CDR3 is CASTKTGANVLTF. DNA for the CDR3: TGTGCCAGCACCAAGACAGGGGCCAACGTCCTGACTTTC.

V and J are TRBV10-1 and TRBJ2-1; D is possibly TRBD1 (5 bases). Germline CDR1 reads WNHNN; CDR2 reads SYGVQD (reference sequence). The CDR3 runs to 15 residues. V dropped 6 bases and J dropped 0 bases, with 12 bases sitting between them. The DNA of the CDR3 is TGCGCCAGCAGGGGGCATTCGAGCTCCTACAATGAGCAGTTCTTC. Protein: CASRGHSSSYNEQFF.

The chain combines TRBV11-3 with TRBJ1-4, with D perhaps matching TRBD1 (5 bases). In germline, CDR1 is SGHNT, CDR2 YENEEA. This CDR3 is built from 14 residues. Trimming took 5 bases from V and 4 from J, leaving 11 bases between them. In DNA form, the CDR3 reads TGTGCCAGCAGCCCCCGGGGGGGTAATGAAAAACTGTTTTTT. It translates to CASSPRGGNEKLFF.

For the CDR3, the DNA is TGTGCCAGCAGTCCGGGGACTAGCGGGAGGGCCGTGGATACGCAGTATTTT. Translating it yields CASSPGTSGRAVDTQYF. The chain couples TRBV28 to TRBJ2-3, with 16 bases matching TRBD2. J gave up 6 bases and V 5 bases, and 8 bases lay outside the gene matches. The CDR3 is 17 residues long. Germline V gives CDR1 MDHEN, CDR2 SYDVKM.

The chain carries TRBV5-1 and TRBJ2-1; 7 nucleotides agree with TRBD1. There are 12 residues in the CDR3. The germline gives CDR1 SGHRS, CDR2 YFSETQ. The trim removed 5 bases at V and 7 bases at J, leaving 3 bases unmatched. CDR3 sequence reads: CASSQQGNEQFF. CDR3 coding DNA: TGCGCCAGCAGTCAACAGGGGAATGAGCAGTTCTTC.

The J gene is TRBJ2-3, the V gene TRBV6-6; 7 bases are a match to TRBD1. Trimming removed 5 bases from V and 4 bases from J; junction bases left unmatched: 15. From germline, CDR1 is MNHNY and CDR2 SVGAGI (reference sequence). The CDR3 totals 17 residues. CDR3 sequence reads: CASSQNGQAVVADTQYF. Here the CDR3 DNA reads TGTGCCAGCAGTCAGAACGGACAGGCCGTAGTAGCAGATACGCAGTATTTT.

The DNA of the CDR3 is TGTGCCAGTAGCCCCTCCGGGACTAGCGGGGCAGATACGCAGTATTTT. Protein: CASSPSGTSGADTQYF. The rearrangement links TRBV19 to TRBJ2-3, with TRBD2 matching over 13 bases. From germline, CDR1 is LNHDA and CDR2 SQIVND (reference sequence). CDR3 length: 16 amino acids. The V segment lost 6 bases and the J segment 4 bases; nucleotides outside the gene matches: 7.

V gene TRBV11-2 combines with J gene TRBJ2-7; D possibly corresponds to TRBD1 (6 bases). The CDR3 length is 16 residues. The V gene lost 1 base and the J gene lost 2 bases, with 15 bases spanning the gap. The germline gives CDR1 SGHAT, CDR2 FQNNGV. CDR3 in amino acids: CASSLVAWGQPYEQYF. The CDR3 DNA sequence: TGTGCCAGCAGCTTAGTGGCGTGGGGACAACCCTACGAGCAGTACTTC.

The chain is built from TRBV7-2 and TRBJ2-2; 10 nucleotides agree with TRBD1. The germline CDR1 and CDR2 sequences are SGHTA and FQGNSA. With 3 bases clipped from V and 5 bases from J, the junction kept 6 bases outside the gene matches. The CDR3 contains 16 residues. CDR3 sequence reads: CASSFGQGVKTGELFF. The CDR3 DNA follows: TGTGCCAGCAGCTTTGGACAGGGGGTGAAAACCGGGGAGCTGTTTTTT.

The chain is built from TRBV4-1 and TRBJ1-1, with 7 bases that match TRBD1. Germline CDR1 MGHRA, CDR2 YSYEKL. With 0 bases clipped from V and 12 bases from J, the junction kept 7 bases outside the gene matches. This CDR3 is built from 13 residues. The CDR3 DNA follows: TGCGCCAGCAGCCAAGACCGAGGGGGCAGGTCTTTCTTT. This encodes CASSQDRGGRSFF.

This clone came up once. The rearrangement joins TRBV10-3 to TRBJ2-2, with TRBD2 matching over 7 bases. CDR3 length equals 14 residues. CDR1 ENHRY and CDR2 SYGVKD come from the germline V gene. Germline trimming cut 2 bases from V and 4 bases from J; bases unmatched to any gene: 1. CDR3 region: CAISEASGTGELFF. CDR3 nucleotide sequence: TGTGCCATCAGTGAGGCTAGCGGCACCGGGGAGCTGTTTTTT.

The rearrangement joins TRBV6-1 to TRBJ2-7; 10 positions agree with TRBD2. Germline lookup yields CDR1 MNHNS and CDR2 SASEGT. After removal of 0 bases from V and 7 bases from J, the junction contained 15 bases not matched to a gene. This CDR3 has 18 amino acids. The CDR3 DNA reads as TGTGCCAGCAGTGAAGCGCGAGTAGCGGGAGGTATATCGGGGGAGCAGTACTTC. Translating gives CASSEARVAGGISGEQYF.